This T cell receptor beta chain was identified in a study of cytomegalovirus exposure and HLA in healthy donors. This PCR relied on a set of 60 Vbeta primers and 13 Jbeta primers. Sequenced by immunoSEQ multiplex PCR; TCRdb stores in-frame clones only, minus some. The sample gives approximately 100,000 clones, around three quarters of which show up once; less than 9.5% is in the top ten. From germline, CDR1 is LNHDA and CDR2 SQIVND (reference sequence). V was pared by 1 base and J by 4 bases, with 8 bases between. The CDR3 runs 14 residues. Whole-study findings and limits: It was reported in a later analysis that an Asian-associated ancestry cluster showed fewer N-insertions than the 666-donor mean. There were some public TCRs occurring in many donors, but most TCR sequences were rare.

Comments on this clone: Its antigen is as yet unknown.

This receptor was obtained from a woman aged 50 to 60 in good health and CMV-seropositive. Input material: PBMCs. V gene TRBV19 combines with J gene TRBJ1-5; no definite D call. The CDR3 here is CASSIGRENQPQHF. The DNA of the CDR3 is TGTGCCAGTAGTATAGGGAGGGAAAATCAGCCCCAGCATTTT. Drawing the rest from reference TRBV19 and TRBJ1-5, the complete variable domain is DGGITQSPKYLFRKEGQNVTLSCEQNLNHDAMYWYRQDPGQGLRLIYYSQIVNDFQKGDIAEGYSVSREKKESFPLTVTSAQKNPTAFYLCASSIGRENQPQHFGDGTRLSIL.